The T cell receptor beta chain described here comes from a study of regulatory T cells in long-lasting Graves disease. Study-level points and caveats: Fewer public clonotypes were shared by new patients (around 1,000) than by persistent patients (about 2,500).

With 8 bases removed from V and 2 bases from J, the gap between germline ends came to 21 bases. Germline lookup yields CDR1 SGHTA and CDR2 FQGNSA. The CDR3 has 16 amino acids. Time point of the sample: persistent/refractory GD, antithyroid drugs over 5 years with positive TRAb. Following extraction of RNA from PBMCs, that RNA was used to make the TCR library. The sample holds many counts of this clonotype. No antigen is known for it. Assembly of TCR beta libraries relied on iRepertoire HTBI primers together with Arm-PCR of CDR3 regions. TCRdb analysed the multiplex PCR reads with MiXCR anew, one entry per CDR3 protein. Of around 450,000 distinct CDR3 sequences in the sample, around a fifth are singletons; the top ten hold 7.1%.

The sequence was collected from a female donor with Graves disease. The input for sequencing was peripheral blood mononuclear cells (PBMCs), taken when the disease was refractory, from a patient treated with antithyroid drugs. The J gene is TRBJ2-5, the V gene TRBV7-2; D might be TRBD1 or TRBD2, each matching 5 bases. CDR3 nucleotides: TGTGCCAGCCGCTCTGTGCCGGGACGGGCTCAAGAGACCCAGTACTTC. It is translated as CASRSVPGRAQETQYF.